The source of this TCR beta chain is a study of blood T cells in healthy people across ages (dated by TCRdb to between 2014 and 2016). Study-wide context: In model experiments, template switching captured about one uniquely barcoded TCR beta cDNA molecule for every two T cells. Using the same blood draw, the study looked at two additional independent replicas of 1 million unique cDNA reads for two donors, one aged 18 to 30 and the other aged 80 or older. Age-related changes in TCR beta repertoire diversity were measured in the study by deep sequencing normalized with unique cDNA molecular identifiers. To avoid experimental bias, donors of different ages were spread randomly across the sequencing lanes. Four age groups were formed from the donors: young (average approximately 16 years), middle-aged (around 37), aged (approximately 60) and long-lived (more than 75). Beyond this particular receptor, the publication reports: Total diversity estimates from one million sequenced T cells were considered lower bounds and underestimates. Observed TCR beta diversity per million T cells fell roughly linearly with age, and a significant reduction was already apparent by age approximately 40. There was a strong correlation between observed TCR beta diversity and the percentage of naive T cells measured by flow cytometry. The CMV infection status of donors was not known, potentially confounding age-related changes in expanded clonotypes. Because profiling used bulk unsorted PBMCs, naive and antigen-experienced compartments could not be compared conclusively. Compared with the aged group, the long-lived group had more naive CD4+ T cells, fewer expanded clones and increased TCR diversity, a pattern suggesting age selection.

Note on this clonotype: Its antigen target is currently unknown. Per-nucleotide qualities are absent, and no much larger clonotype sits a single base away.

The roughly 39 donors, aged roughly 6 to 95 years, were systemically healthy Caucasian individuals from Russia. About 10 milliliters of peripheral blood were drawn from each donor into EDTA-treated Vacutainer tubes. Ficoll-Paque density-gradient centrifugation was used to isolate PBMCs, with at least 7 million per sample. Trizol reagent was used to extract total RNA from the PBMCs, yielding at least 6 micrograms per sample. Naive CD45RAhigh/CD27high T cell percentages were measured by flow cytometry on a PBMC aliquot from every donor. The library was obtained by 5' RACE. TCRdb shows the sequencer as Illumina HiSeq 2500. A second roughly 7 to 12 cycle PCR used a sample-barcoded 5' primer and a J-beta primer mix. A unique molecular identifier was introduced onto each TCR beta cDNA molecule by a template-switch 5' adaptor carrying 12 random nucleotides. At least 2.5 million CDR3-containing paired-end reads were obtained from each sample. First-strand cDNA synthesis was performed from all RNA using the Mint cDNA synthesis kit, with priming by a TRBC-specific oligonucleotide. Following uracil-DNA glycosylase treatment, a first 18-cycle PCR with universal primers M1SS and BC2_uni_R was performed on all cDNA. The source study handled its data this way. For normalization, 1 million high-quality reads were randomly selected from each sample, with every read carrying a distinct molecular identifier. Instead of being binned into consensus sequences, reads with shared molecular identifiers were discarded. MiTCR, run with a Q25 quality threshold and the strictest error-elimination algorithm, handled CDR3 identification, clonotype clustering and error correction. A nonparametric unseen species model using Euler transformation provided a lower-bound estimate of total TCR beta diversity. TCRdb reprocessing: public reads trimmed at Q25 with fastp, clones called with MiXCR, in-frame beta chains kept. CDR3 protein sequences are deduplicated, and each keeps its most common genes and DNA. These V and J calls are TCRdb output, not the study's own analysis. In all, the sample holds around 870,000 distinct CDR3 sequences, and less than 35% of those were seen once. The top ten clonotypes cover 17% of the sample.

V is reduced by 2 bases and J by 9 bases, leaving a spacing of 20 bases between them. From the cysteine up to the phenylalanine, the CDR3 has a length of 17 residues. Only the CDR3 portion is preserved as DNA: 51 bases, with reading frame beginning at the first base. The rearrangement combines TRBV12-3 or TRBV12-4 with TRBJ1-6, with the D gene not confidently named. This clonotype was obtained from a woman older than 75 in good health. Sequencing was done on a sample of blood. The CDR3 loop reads CASSLNPHSRTGSPLHF. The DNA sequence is TGTGCCAGCAGTTTAAATCCCCACTCAAGGACGGGTTCACCCCTCCACTTT.